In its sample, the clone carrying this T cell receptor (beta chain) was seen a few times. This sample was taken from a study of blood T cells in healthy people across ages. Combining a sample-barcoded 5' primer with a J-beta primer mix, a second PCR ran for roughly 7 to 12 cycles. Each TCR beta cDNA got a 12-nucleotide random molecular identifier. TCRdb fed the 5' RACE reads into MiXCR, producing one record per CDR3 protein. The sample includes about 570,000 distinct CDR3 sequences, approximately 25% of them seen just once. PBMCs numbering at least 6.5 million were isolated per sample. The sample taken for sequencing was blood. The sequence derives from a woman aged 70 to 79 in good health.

The CDR3 bases are TGCGCCAGCACCATTGAAAGGGGGACCCAGTACTTC. Translating gives CASTIERGTQYF. The chain recombines TRBV5-1 with TRBJ2-5, with D perhaps TRBD1 (5 bases). Deletions cut 6 bases from V and 7 bases from J, with 13 bases between. The germline gives CDR1 SGHRS, CDR2 YFSETQ. The CDR3 sequence is 12 residues long.